Described below is a single T cell receptor (beta chain) sequence and its context. The repertoire was sequenced with immunoSEQ multiplex PCR; TCRdb's copy has only in-frame clones and lacks some. The table lists roughly 80,000 clones, about 89% of them singletons, with 3.5% to 5% in the top ten. V lost 4 bases to trimming and J lost 4 bases; unmatched junction nucleotides: 6. This CDR3 contains 15 residues. Germline V gene data show CDR1 as MNHEY and CDR2 as SMNVEV (reference sequence). The sample is drawn from a study of T cell responses to AZD1222 COVID-19 vaccine. Material: peripheral blood, obtained on day 0 of MenACWY control vaccination. The chain joins TRBV27 to TRBJ2-2, with 7 nucleotides matching TRBD1. This clonotype was obtained from an adult in good health. In nucleotides, the CDR3 is TGTGCCAGCAGTTCCGGACAGGTCGGCACCGGGGAGCTGTTTTTT. Translated: CASSSGQVGTGELFF.